These 27 T cell receptor beta chains originate from one sample sequenced in a study of T cell responses to AZD1222 COVID-19 vaccine (dated by TCRdb to the early 2020s). What this sample's time point label stands for: baseline before first vaccination. The library was generated by the immunoSEQ multiplex PCR assay. TCRdb re-hosts the immuneACCESS table, in-frame sequences only. Its copies lack some clones; in the studies checked, an unresolved V gene accounts for under half of them, and the cause for the rest is not known. The sample data list 150,000 to 170,000 clones, and about 88% of these were observed just once. The ten largest clonotypes hold around 18% of the sample. The sample consisted of peripheral blood, taken on day 0 of AZD1222 vaccination. Receptors were obtained from an adult in good health.

At least ten counts were recorded for this clone. This chain links TRBV5-1 with TRBJ1-6; D not resolved. The germline V and J ends were trimmed by 4 bases and 7 bases, with 9 bases remaining between them. This CDR3 has 13 residues. CDR1 is SGHRS, CDR2 YFSETQ, per germline. CDR3 sequence reads: CASSAYGNSPLHF. The DNA for the CDR3 is TGCGCCAGCAGCGCGTATGGGAATTCACCCCTCCACTTT. Complete variable domain (other parts from reference TRBV5-1 and TRBJ1-6): KAGVTQTPRYLIKTRGQQVTLSCSPISGHRSVSWYQQTPGQGLQFLFEYFSETQRNKGNFPGRFSGRQFSNSRSEMNVSTLELGDSALYLCASSAYGNSPLHFGNGTRLTVT.

The chain recombines TRBV2 with TRBJ1-5, with TRBD1 matching 7 bases. V lost 7 bases to trimming and J lost 4 bases; unmatched junction nucleotides: 10. The CDR3 runs 15 residues. Germline V gene data show CDR1 as SNHLY and CDR2 as FYNNEI. The CDR3: CASKPGRGRNQPQHF. The CDR3, as DNA: TGTGCCAGCAAGCCCGGGAGGGGGCGGAATCAGCCCCAGCATTTT.

This sequence joins TRBV27 and TRBJ1-1; TRBD1 might be the D (5 bases). The V end was cut by 5 bases, the J end by 5 bases, with 15 bases between. From germline, CDR1 is MNHEY and CDR2 SMNVEV (reference sequence). This CDR3 region has 14 residues. This CDR3 is CASSRHQGGTEAFF. The CDR3 region has the DNA TGTGCCAGCAGTCGCCACCAGGGAGGTACTGAAGCTTTCTTT.

The chain uses TRBV29-1 and TRBJ1-1; a possible D gene is TRBD1 (6 bases). The CDR3 spans 14 residues. V was trimmed by 7 bases and J by 0 bases, leaving 15 bases between them. Germline V CDR1 and CDR2: SQVTM, ANQGSEA. CDR3 amino acids: CSGSWTVMNTEAFF. Here the CDR3 DNA reads TGCAGCGGGTCTTGGACAGTCATGAACACTGAAGCTTTCTTT.

CDR3 region: CASSKGGIEQYF. The DNA of the CDR3 is TGTGCCAGCAGCAAAGGGGGAATCGAGCAGTACTTC. The rearrangement uses TRBV11-3 and TRBJ2-7, with a tentative D call TRBD1 (6 bases). This CDR3 is 12 amino acids long. The V gene's germline CDR1 is SGHNT and CDR2 YENEEA. V lost 5 bases and J 6 bases, leaving 11 bases between the germline ends.

The gene calls are TRBV7-9 and TRBJ1-4; TRBD1 might be the D (5 bases). Germline V gene lookup returns CDR1 SEHNR and CDR2 FQNEAQ (reference sequence). This CDR3 has 15 residues. The V gene lost 2 bases and the J gene lost 6 bases, with 13 bases spanning the gap. CDR3 loop: CASSLMRGVDEKLFF. The CDR3 DNA is TGTGCCAGCAGCTTAATGAGGGGAGTTGATGAAAAACTGTTTTTT.

This rearrangement joins TRBV28 to TRBJ1-2, with 10 nucleotides matching TRBD1. Losses at the gene ends were 3 bases for V and 5 bases for J; bases not matched to a gene: 3. Germline values: CDR1 MDHEN, CDR2 SYDVKM. This CDR3 has 14 amino acids. The CDR3 DNA reads as TGTGCCAGCAGTTTCCGGGACAGGGGTTATGGCTACACCTTC. Residues: CASSFRDRGYGYTF.

A few counts support this clone. The chain combines TRBV5-4 with TRBJ2-7; tentatively, D is TRBD1 (5 bases). Germline assignment: CDR1 SGHNT and CDR2 YYREEE (reference sequence). V was cut by 3 bases and J by 3 bases, with 16 bases left in between. CDR3 length equals 15 residues. In DNA, the CDR3 is TGTGCCAGCAGCTCGGGTGTCGCAGGGAACTACGAGCAGTACTTC. Amino acid sequence: CASSSGVAGNYEQYF.

The chain links TRBV5-6 to TRBJ2-5; possibly TRBD2 for D (6 bases). Germline CDR1 reads SGHDT; CDR2 reads YYEEEE. V lost 0 bases to trimming and J lost 14 bases, with 11 bases between them. There are 11 residues in the CDR3. The CDR3 DNA follows: TGTGCCAGCAGCTTGGGTAGCGGAGATTACTTC. This encodes CASSLGSGDYF.

The chain joins TRBV30 to TRBJ2-2; D perhaps matches TRBD1 (6 bases). CDR3 length: 15 residues. The V end lost 2 bases, the J end lost 4 bases, and 14 bases lay between the germline ends. CDR1 and CDR2 from the germline V gene are GTSNPN and SVGIG (reference sequence). The CDR3 here is CAWSHLQGSTGELFF. DNA for the CDR3: TGTGCCTGGAGTCATTTACAGGGTAGCACCGGGGAGCTGTTTTTT.

Here the CDR3 DNA reads TGTGCCAGCACGAGGGGGCGGGAGGCTTTCTTT. It codes for CASTRGREAFF. The chain has TRBV5-6 and TRBJ1-1; TRBD1 agrees at 7 bases. The ends lost 6 bases at V and 11 bases at J; junction bases unmatched: 7. The CDR3 spans 11 residues. Germline-derived CDR1 and CDR2 are SGHDT and YYEEEE.

CDR3 protein: CASSRFLQETQYF. CDR3 sequence (DNA): TGTGCCAGCAGCCGATTCCTTCAAGAGACCCAGTACTTC. V is TRBV14 and J is TRBJ2-5; D is undetermined. Trimming removed 4 bases from V and 2 bases from J, with 8 bases in between. Germline CDR1 and CDR2: SGHDN and FVKESK. The CDR3 contains 13 residues.

The chain carries TRBV12-3 or TRBV12-4 and TRBJ2-4, with no clear D. Trimming removed 4 bases from V and 7 bases from J, with 11 bases in between. CDR3 length: 13 residues. CDR3 region: CASSSGRWNIQYF. CDR3 coding DNA: TGTGCCAGCAGTTCCGGTAGATGGAACATTCAGTACTTC.

This sequence joins TRBV28 and TRBJ1-1, with D hard to call. The CDR3 totals 13 residues. Trimming cost V 10 bases and J 1 base, with 13 bases left between them. Per the germline V gene, CDR1 is MDHEN and CDR2 is SYDVKM. The CDR3 spells CATARQPNTEAFF. The CDR3 DNA sequence: TGTGCCACCGCCCGGCAACCGAACACTGAAGCTTTCTTT.

This clone has only one observation. The V gene is TRBV9, the J gene TRBJ1-5; 7 bases are a match to TRBD1. The CDR3 consists of 14 residues. Germline V gives CDR1 SGDLS, CDR2 YYNGEE. The ends lost 3 bases at V and 6 bases at J; junction bases unmatched: 6. CDR3 amino acids: CASSESQGGQPQHF. The CDR3 bases are TGTGCCAGCAGCGAATCCCAGGGGGGTCAGCCCCAGCATTTT. Full variable domain (missing parts from reference TRBV9 and TRBJ1-5): DSGVTQTPKHLITATGQRVTLRCSPRSGDLSVYWYQQSLDQGLQFLIQYYNGEERAKGNILERFSAQQFPDLHSELNLSSLELGDSALYFCASSESQGGQPQHFGDGTRLSIL.

V gene TRBV13 combines with J gene TRBJ2-3, with a possible D match to TRBD2 (6 bases). Trimming cost V 0 bases and J 2 bases, with 12 bases left between them. CDR3 length: 16 amino acids. CDR1 and CDR2 (germline): PRHDT, FYEKMQ (reference sequence). The chain's CDR3 is CASSLGGLLLTDTQYF. CDR3 nucleotide sequence: TGTGCCAGCAGCTTAGGAGGACTACTACTCACAGATACGCAGTATTTT.

The chain recombines TRBV4-3 with TRBJ1-5, with no clear D. Germline V gene data show CDR1 as LGHNA and CDR2 as YSLEER. The CDR3 spans 17 residues. Trimming took 0 bases from V and 1 from J, leaving 13 bases between them. The CDR3: CASSQDLPGWSNQPQHF. CDR3 in DNA: TGCGCCAGCAGCCAAGATCTCCCAGGTTGGAGCAATCAGCCCCAGCATTTT.

The V and J genes are TRBV19 and TRBJ1-1, with D tentatively TRBD1 (5 bases). The CDR3 is made up of 13 amino acids. Germline V gives CDR1 LNHDA, CDR2 SQIVND (reference sequence). V shed 5 bases and J shed 5 bases, with 12 bases lying between them. CDR3 DNA sequence: TGTGCCAGTAGTCTGGGGGGACGGACTGAAGCTTTCTTT. This sequence encodes CASSLGGRTEAFF. The full variable domain, with the rest looked up from reference TRBV19 and TRBJ1-1, is DGGITQSPKYLFRKEGQNVTLSCEQNLNHDAMYWYRQDPGQGLRLIYYSQIVNDFQKGDIAEGYSVSREKKESFPLTVTSAQKNPTAFYLCASSLGGRTEAFFGQGTRLTVV.

The rearrangement joins TRBV5-1 to TRBJ1-1, with D perhaps matching TRBD1 (5 bases). The CDR3 has 15 amino acids. V lost 0 bases and J lost 4, with 13 bases in between. Germline CDR1 SGHRS, CDR2 YFSETQ. CDR3 sequence (DNA): TGCGCCAGCAGCTTGGGTCAGGCGGGGGGCACTGAAGCTTTCTTT. Amino acid sequence: CASSLGQAGGTEAFF.

This sequence joins TRBV6-5 and TRBJ1-1; TRBD1 matches 7 bases. The CDR3 is 13 amino acids. V dropped 2 bases and J dropped 11; count of bases not matched to a gene: 8. Germline V CDR1 and CDR2: MNHEY, SVGAGI. CDR3 DNA sequence: TGTGCCAGCAGTTACCTGACAGGGTTTGGTGCTTTCTTT. The encoded protein is CASSYLTGFGAFF.

This clone was counted a single time. V gene TRBV27 combines with J gene TRBJ1-2; the D gene is possibly TRBD1 (5 bases). This CDR3 has 14 amino acids. V shed 5 bases and J shed 8 bases, with 18 bases lying between them. Germline CDR1 MNHEY, CDR2 SMNVEV (reference sequence). CDR3 sequence reads: CASSAGGEGWGYTF. The CDR3 DNA reads as TGTGCCAGCAGTGCTGGGGGTGAGGGTTGGGGCTACACCTTC.

The chain combines TRBV29-1 with TRBJ1-4; 10 nucleotides line up with TRBD1. Per the germline V gene, CDR1 is SQVTM and CDR2 is ANQGSEA. Trimming took 2 bases from V and 8 from J; bases not matched to a gene: 2. CDR3 size: 13 residues. Here the CDR3 reads CSVERDRGEKLFF. As DNA, the CDR3 is TGCAGCGTTGAACGGGACAGGGGAGAAAAACTGTTTTTT.

A few counts support this clone. The CDR3 region is CASSSPAQGGEKLFF. The CDR3 DNA is TGCGCCAGCAGCTCTCCGGCGCAGGGAGGTGAAAAACTGTTTTTT. The genes are TRBV5-1 and TRBJ1-4, with a possible D match to TRBD1 (5 bases). V lost 3 bases and J 7 bases, leaving 16 bases between the germline ends. From germline, CDR1 is SGHRS and CDR2 YFSETQ. The CDR3 contains 15 residues.

The chain links TRBV25-1 to TRBJ1-1, with 8 bases matching TRBD1. Germline values: CDR1 MGHDK, CDR2 SYGVNS. The CDR3 is made up of 15 amino acids. With 3 bases clipped from V and 6 bases from J, the junction kept 9 bases outside the gene matches. The chain's CDR3 is CASSDTGQGIAEAFF. In DNA, the CDR3 is TGTGCCAGCAGTGACACCGGACAGGGCATCGCTGAAGCTTTCTTT.

The chain joins TRBV18 to TRBJ1-1; D is unclear. Trimming took off 2 bases at V and 4 bases at J, with 8 bases between the two ends. CDR3 length: 13 amino acids. Germline CDR1 is KGHSH and CDR2 is LQKENI. CDR3 protein: CASSPVGSTEAFF. The CDR3 bases are TGTGCCAGCTCACCAGTCGGTAGCACTGAAGCTTTCTTT.

V is TRBV11-3 and J is TRBJ2-5, with D maybe TRBD1 (7 bases). The J call may be wrong; the DNA end is better matched by TRBJ2-7. Germline assignment: CDR1 SGHNT and CDR2 YENEEA. The CDR3 runs 15 residues. CDR3 nucleotide sequence: TGTGCCAGCAGCTTACGATCAGGGGGGACCTACGAGCAGTACTTC. Amino acids: CASSLRSGGTYEQYF.

The chain joins TRBV5-1 to TRBJ1-2; 11 nucleotides line up with TRBD1. The CDR3 extends over 14 amino acids. Germline trimming cut 1 base from V and 8 bases from J; bases unmatched to any gene: 4. Germline V lookup: CDR1 SGHRS, CDR2 YFSETQ. The CDR3 sequence: CASSLKGQGAGYTF. CDR3 sequence (DNA): TGCGCCAGCAGCTTGAAAGGACAGGGGGCGGGCTACACCTTC.